The present TCR beta chain was sequenced within a study of shared clonotypes between healthy human individuals. Remarks on this clone: Its antigen is not known.

General study results and limits: The authors sampled blood alone, and tissue repertoires likely differ. Compared with memory subsets, naive subsets generally had larger estimated richness.

Looked up from germline, CDR1 is SGHDN and CDR2 is FVKESK. The CDR3 loop spans 15 amino acids. The V end was cut by 4 bases, the J end by 3 bases, with 16 bases between. The protocol was immunoSEQ multiplex PCR, while the TCRdb copy is restricted to in-frame clones and leaves out a portion. In the table there are a few million clones, about 90% of which are singletons. The chain has TRBV14 and TRBJ2-7; the D gene could be TRBD1 or TRBD2 (5 bases each). The sample was naive CD4+ T cells from PBMCs. The subset was: CD45RA+ positively selected. The sequence was collected from a man between 18 and 35 years old in good health. Some clones in this sample may be carry-over from other donors' samples. The CDR3 DNA reads as TGTGCCAGCAGCCCAGAACCGGGACGCCACTACGAGCAGTACTTC. Translated: CASSPEPGRHYEQYF.